These 25 T cell receptor beta chains originate from one sample sequenced in a study of blood T cells in healthy people across ages. Then a second PCR, running about 6 to 12 cycles, was carried out with a sample-barcoded 5' primer and a J-beta primer mix. Using its own MiXCR run on the 5' RACE reads, TCRdb lists one record per CDR3 protein. The table has hundreds of thousands of distinct CDR3 sequences, 58% seen once. Sequenced: blood. The receptors shown here come from a man between 25 and 39 years old in good health.

This clonotype is a singleton in its sample. The J gene is TRBJ2-1, the V gene TRBV20-1, with 8 bases that match TRBD2. This CDR3 has 16 amino acids. Germline V gives CDR1 DFQATT, CDR2 SNEGSKA (reference sequence). V lost 5 bases to trimming and J lost 6 bases; unmatched junction nucleotides: 15. For the CDR3, the DNA is TGCAGTGCTGACCCCTTACTAGCGGAGAGGGGCAATGAGCAGTTCTTC. It translates to CSADPLLAERGNEQFF.

This clonotype was observed a few times. J is TRBJ2-1 and V is TRBV28, with D perhaps matching TRBD2 (6 bases). Deletions cut 8 bases from V and 8 bases from J, with 16 bases between. The CDR3 has 13 residues. CDR1 and CDR2 (germline): MDHEN, SYDVKM. CDR3 in amino acids: CASGVAGQDEQFF. The CDR3 coding sequence is TGTGCCAGCGGGGTGGCGGGGCAGGATGAGCAGTTCTTC.

The chain couples TRBV7-9 to TRBJ2-7; no reliable D call. There are 14 residues in the CDR3. CDR1 SEHNR and CDR2 FQNEAQ come from the germline V gene (reference sequence). V lost 2 bases and J 2 bases, leaving 10 bases between the germline ends. The CDR3 DNA is TGTGCCAGCAGCTTACCCCGGTACCCCTACGAGCAGTACTTC. Translation: CASSLPRYPYEQYF.

CDR3: CASSQVVSGLSGYTF. Written as DNA, the CDR3 is TGTGCCAGCAGCCAAGTAGTATCGGGACTCAGTGGCTACACCTTC. V and J are TRBV4-2 and TRBJ1-2; possibly TRBD1 for D (5 bases). V gave up 1 base and J gave up 7 bases, with 16 bases separating them. The length of the CDR3 is 15 residues. The germline V gene has CDR1 LGHNA and CDR2 YNFKEQ.

V and J are TRBV10-3 and TRBJ2-1, with D perhaps given as TRBD1 or TRBD2 (7 bases each). CDR3 length: 13 amino acids. Germline CDR1 is ENHRY and CDR2 is SYGVKD. V was shortened by 1 base and J by 15 bases, with 16 bases between the two germline ends. CDR3 DNA sequence: TGTGCCATCAGTGAGTACGACAGGGAGGGTCCGTTCTTC. The encoded protein is CAISEYDREGPFF.

The V and J genes are TRBV12-3 or TRBV12-4 and TRBJ2-5; 7 bases fit TRBD1. V trimming: 6 bases; J trimming: 4 bases; junction bases outside the gene matches: 8. The CDR3 consists of 14 residues. The CDR3 loop is CASRYRGVGETQYF. DNA of the CDR3: TGTGCCAGCAGATACAGGGGCGTCGGAGAGACCCAGTACTTC.

A single count supports this clonotype. At one of its ends the junction is not consistent with the germline gene, which may arise from a read error. The V call is TRBV5-1, the J call TRBJ2-6; possible D gene TRBD1, 6 bases. CDR3 length: 16 amino acids. CDR1 is SGHRS and CDR2 is YFSETQ in the germline V gene. The CDR3 here is CASGLGAGLWANVLTF. The CDR3 DNA sequence: TGCGCCAGCGGCTTGGGGGCGGGTCTCTGGGCCAACGTCCTGACTTTC.

The J gene is TRBJ2-1, the V gene TRBV20-1; D not certain. From germline, CDR1 is DFQATT and CDR2 SNEGSKA (reference sequence). This CDR3 contains 16 residues. Trimming took off 0 bases at V and 7 bases at J, with 19 bases between the two ends. The CDR3: CSARDLRAEWLNEQFF. The DNA of the CDR3 is TGCAGTGCTAGAGATCTCCGGGCGGAGTGGTTGAATGAGCAGTTCTTC.

This clonotype was counted only a few times. The V gene is TRBV27, the J gene TRBJ2-5, with TRBD2 matching over 10 bases. Germline-derived CDR1 and CDR2 are MNHEY and SMNVEV (reference sequence). The CDR3 is 18 residues long. Trimming removed 5 bases from V and 5 bases from J; junction bases left unmatched: 17. The CDR3 is CASSPFSGSGLAPETQYF. The CDR3 coding sequence is TGTGCCAGCAGTCCATTTTCGGGTTCGGGACTAGCGCCGGAGACCCAGTACTTC.

This clonotype turned up a few times. The rearrangement links TRBV12-3 or TRBV12-4 to TRBJ2-4; 7 positions match TRBD1. The DNA end lines up better with TRBJ2-5; the J call may be wrong. The CDR3 contains 13 residues. CDR3 coding DNA: TGTGCCAGTGCAACAGGGGTCGGAGAGACCCAGTACTTC. Translating gives CASATGVGETQYF.

The chain employs TRBV6-5 and TRBJ2-7; D might be TRBD1 (6 bases). The CDR3 sequence is 15 residues long. Trimming stripped 0 bases from V and 1 base from J, with 10 bases between. Per germline, CDR1 MNHEY and CDR2 SVGAGI. Here the CDR3 DNA reads TGTGCCAGCAGTTACTCGTGGCAGGGGTCCTACGAGCAGTACTTC. This gives the protein CASSYSWQGSYEQYF.

The J gene is TRBJ2-7, the V gene TRBV7-9; the match to TRBD1 covers 8 bases. This CDR3 is built from 14 residues. Unmatched junction bases numbered 6, after V lost 3 bases and J lost 5 bases. CDR1 SEHNR and CDR2 FQNEAQ come from the germline V gene (reference sequence). CDR3 protein: CASSFEQGVDEQYF. The DNA for the CDR3 is TGTGCCAGCAGCTTCGAACAGGGGGTCGACGAGCAGTACTTC. Full variable domain (outside the CDR3, taken from reference TRBV7-9 and TRBJ2-7): DTGVSQNPRHKITKRGQNVTFRCDPISEHNRLYWYRQTLGQGPEFLTYFQNEAQLEKSRLLSDRFSAERPKGSFSTLEIQRTEQGDSAMYLCASSFEQGVDEQYFGPGTRLTVT.

The chain has TRBV7-8 and TRBJ2-2, with TRBD1 matching 7 bases. The germline V gene encodes CDR1 SGHVS and CDR2 FQNEAQ. The V gene end was trimmed by 6 bases and the J gene end by 6 bases; junction bases not matched to a gene: 7. The CDR3 is made up of 14 amino acids. This CDR3 reads CASRAGQGAGELFF. CDR3 bases: TGTGCCAGCAGGGCCGGCCAGGGGGCCGGGGAGCTGTTTTTT. Using reference TRBV7-8 and TRBJ2-2 for the parts outside the CDR3, the full variable domain is GAGVSQSPRYKVAKRGQDVALRCDPISGHVSLFWYQQALGQGPEFLTYFQNEAQLDKSGLPSDRFFAERPEGSVSTLKIQRTQQEDSAVYLCASRAGQGAGELFFGEGSRLTVL.

This clonotype was counted between two and nine times. This chain joins TRBV20-1 and TRBJ2-1, with TRBD2 matching 7 bases. J lost 2 bases, V lost 5 bases, and 6 bases had no gene match. Germline CDR1 and CDR2: DFQATT and SNEGSKA (reference sequence). The CDR3 loop spans 14 amino acids. CDR3 sequence reads: CSAGYGLAYNEQFF. In DNA, the CDR3 is TGCAGTGCTGGATACGGACTAGCCTACAATGAGCAGTTCTTC.

The CDR3 loop is CASSQVVSSGRLRETQYF. The DNA of the CDR3 is TGTGCCAGCAGCCAAGTCGTGTCTAGCGGGAGATTGAGGGAGACCCAGTACTTC. This rearrangement joins TRBV14 to TRBJ2-5, with TRBD2 identical over 10 bases. With 1 base clipped from V and 5 bases from J, the junction kept 13 bases outside the gene matches. Per germline, CDR1 SGHDN and CDR2 FVKESK. The CDR3 spans 18 residues.

V is TRBV3-1 and J is TRBJ2-4; either TRBD1 or TRBD2 may fit D (5 bases each). CDR3 size: 15 residues. The germline V and J ends were trimmed by 4 bases and 1 base, with 11 bases remaining between them. CDR1 is LGHDT and CDR2 is YNNKEL in the germline V gene (reference sequence). CDR3 loop: CASSPRDRAKNIQYF. The CDR3 region has the DNA TGTGCCAGCAGCCCACGGGACCGCGCCAAAAACATTCAGTACTTC.

The genes are TRBV25-1 and TRBJ2-4, with D possibly called TRBD1 or TRBD2 (5 bases each). The J call may not be correct, given that the DNA end is closer to TRBJ2-7. The CDR3 is 15 residues long. CDR1 and CDR2 from the germline V gene are MGHDK and SYGVNS. The CDR3 region is CASSDEGRVYYEQYF. In DNA form, the CDR3 reads TGTGCCAGCAGTGACGAGGGACGGGTCTACTACGAGCAGTACTTC.

This clonotype was counted a single time. The chain combines TRBV7-9 with TRBJ1-1; D not certain. Deletions cut 7 bases from V and 3 bases from J, with 15 bases between. In germline, CDR1 is SEHNR, CDR2 FQNEAQ (reference sequence). This CDR3 region has 14 residues. The chain's CDR3 is CASTNLGGYTEAFF. DNA of the CDR3: TGTGCCAGCACCAACCTGGGAGGGTACACTGAAGCTTTCTTT.

On this clonotype: Germline is not matched at one junction end, which may reflect a read error. The chain is built from TRBV5-1 and TRBJ2-5, with 7 bases fitting TRBD2. Germline V gene sequence: CDR1 SGHRS, CDR2 YFSETQ. This CDR3 has 16 residues. CDR3 region: CAGSLGGGEIQETQYF. Written as DNA, the CDR3 is TGCGCCGGCAGCTTGGGGGGGGGAGAGATACAAGAGACCCAGTACTTC.

The table lists this clonotype with a few counts. The chain's CDR3 is CASSAERRETQYF. As DNA, the CDR3 is TGTGCCAGCAGCGCAGAGCGGCGGGAGACCCAGTACTTC. This chain joins TRBV7-3 and TRBJ2-5, with D tentatively TRBD2 (5 bases). V was trimmed by 5 bases and J by 5 bases, leaving 12 bases between them. In germline, CDR1 is SGHTA, CDR2 FQGTGA. CDR3 length equals 13 residues.

The chain couples TRBV30 to TRBJ2-6; possibly TRBD1 or TRBD2 for D (5 bases each). CDR3 length equals 16 residues. Trimming cost V 4 bases and J 0 bases, with 13 bases left between them. In germline, CDR1 is GTSNPN, CDR2 SVGIG (reference sequence). For the CDR3, the DNA is TGTGCCTGGAACCGGGACGGTAGCTCTGGGGCCAACGTCCTGACTTTC. Translating it yields CAWNRDGSSGANVLTF.

The chain recombines TRBV5-6 with TRBJ2-6; D perhaps matches TRBD2 (6 bases). CDR3 length equals 16 residues. Germline lookup yields CDR1 SGHDT and CDR2 YYEEEE. Trimming shortened V by 4 bases and J by 2 bases, and 13 bases separated the two germline ends. The CDR3 loop is CASSRNPGAGANVLTF. In DNA form, the CDR3 reads TGTGCCAGCAGCCGGAATCCGGGGGCTGGGGCCAACGTCCTGACTTTC.

Only one count was recorded for this clonotype. The chain joins TRBV12-3 or TRBV12-4 to TRBJ2-7, with 9 bases aligning to TRBD1. This CDR3 spans 15 amino acids. The V segment lost 6 bases and the J segment 2 bases; nucleotides outside the gene matches: 8. CDR3 nucleotides: TGTGCCAGCAGCCATCCGGGACAGGGACCCTACGAGCAGTACTTC. Translation: CASSHPGQGPYEQYF.

V is TRBV11-3 and J is TRBJ2-1; D is unclear. V gave up 8 bases and J gave up 7 bases, with 15 bases separating them. Per germline, CDR1 SGHNT and CDR2 YENEEA. CDR3 length: 13 amino acids. In DNA form, the CDR3 reads TGTGCCAGCTCCCTCACCCTGGTGAATGAGCAGTTCTTC. This translates into CASSLTLVNEQFF.

This chain uses TRBV2 with TRBJ2-1; D gene uncertain. V lost 1 base, J lost 10 bases, and 14 bases lay in between. The germline CDR1 and CDR2 sequences are SNHLY and FYNNEI. The CDR3 totals 14 residues. The CDR3 spells CASSEVGSPYEQFF. CDR3 coding DNA: TGTGCCAGCAGTGAAGTCGGCAGCCCCTACGAGCAGTTCTTC.